The rows below give T cell receptor beta chains drawn from one sample of a study of blood T cell repertoires in COVID-19. The table came from immunoSEQ multiplex PCR; TCRdb's copy has only in-frame clones and leaves some out. The table has more than 200,000 clones, around 90% seen once. Sequenced: PBMCs or T cells enriched from blood (not recorded which). These receptors were obtained from a woman aged 30 to 39 with acute COVID-19. Both conserved end residues are part of each CDR3. The D gene is left open where the match is weak. Expanded clones get a size class; other rows say once, few or many, or leave the size out.

cdr3_nt cdr3_aa d_call j_call clone_size v_call
TGTGCCAGTAGCTACGACGGGAGCCGTGGCTACACCTTC CASSYDGSRGYTF NA TRBJ1-2 NA TRBV19
TGCGCCAGCAGCTTGGAGGCGACAGGGATCTATGGCTACACCTTC CASSLEATGIYGYTF TRBD1 TRBJ1-2 NA TRBV5-1
TGTGCCAGCAGCTCAATCGGACACTTTGAGCAGTTCTTC CASSSIGHFEQFF NA TRBJ2-1 NA TRBV7-9
TGCAGTGCTAGTGGACTAGCGGGAGGCTCCTACGAGCAGTACTTC CSASGLAGGSYEQYF TRBD2 TRBJ2-7 NA TRBV20-1
TGTGCCAGCAGGGGACTCGTCACAGATACGCAGTATTTT CASRGLVTDTQYF NA TRBJ2-3 NA TRBV2
TGTGCCAGCAGCTTGGAGGGAGGCTCACCCCTCCACTTT CASSLEGGSPLHF NA TRBJ1-6 NA TRBV5-5
TGTGCCAGCAGCTTCGCGCGCGGGACTGAAGCTTTCTTT CASSFARGTEAFF NA TRBJ1-1 NA TRBV11-2
TGCAGCGTCTACAGGGGGCGAAGGATGAACACTGAAGCTTTCTTT CSVYRGRRMNTEAFF TRBD1 TRBJ1-1 NA TRBV29-1
TGCGCCAGCAGCACCCGAGCGGGGGCAGATACGCAGTATTTT CASSTRAGADTQYF TRBD2 TRBJ2-3 NA TRBV5-1
TGTGCCAGCTCGGCGACAGAGAACTATGGCTACACCTTC CASSATENYGYTF NA TRBJ1-2 NA TRBV18
TGCGCCAGCAGCTTCGGGAGCTCCTACGAGCAGTACTTC CASSFGSSYEQYF NA TRBJ2-7 NA TRBV5-1
TGTGCCAGCAGCCCGAGAGCAATCAACACTGAAGCTTTCTTT CASSPRAINTEAFF NA TRBJ1-1 NA TRBV11-2
TGTGCCAGCAGTGGCTTACAGGTAGATTACAATGAGCAGTTCTTC CASSGLQVDYNEQFF NA TRBJ2-1 NA TRBV2
TGTGCCAGCAGTTCCCCGTTTTTAGCGGGAGACAATGAGCAGTTCTTC CASSSPFLAGDNEQFF TRBD2 TRBJ2-1 once TRBV27
TGCGCCAGCAGCACTCAGGGGAACACTGAAGCTTTCTTT CASSTQGNTEAFF NA TRBJ1-1 few TRBV5-1
TGTGCCAGCACCTTGACAGGGAACTACGAGCAGTACTTC CASTLTGNYEQYF TRBD1 TRBJ2-7 NA TRBV5-6
TGTGCCAGCAGGCATAACCGGGACACCTCCTACGAGCAGTACTTC CASRHNRDTSYEQYF NA TRBJ2-7 NA TRBV6-5
TGTGCCAGCAGTTACGAGGGCCATACAGATACGCAGTATTTT CASSYEGHTDTQYF NA TRBJ2-3 NA TRBV6-2/TRBV6-3
TGCGCCAGCAGCTTGGCACCCCCGGGCTATGGCTACACCTTC CASSLAPPGYGYTF NA TRBJ1-2 few TRBV5-1
TGTGCCAGCAGTCTCGACCTGTTTGGGGCTGCGGGGAGGGGCACCGGGGAGCTGTTTTTT CASSLDLFGAAGRGTGELFF TRBD2 TRBJ2-2 NA TRBV6-6
TGTGCCAGCAGCGAGTTCGGGACAGGGTCTTTTTCTGGAAACACCATATATTTT CASSEFGTGSFSGNTIYF TRBD1 TRBJ1-3 NA TRBV9
TGTGCCAGCAGCAAACCCCAGGACAATCAGCCCCAGCATTTT CASSKPQDNQPQHF NA TRBJ1-5 NA TRBV6-6
TGTGCCAGCAGCGCCGGGGGAGGGGAGCAGTTCTTC CASSAGGGEQFF TRBD2 TRBJ2-1 NA TRBV9
TGTGCCAGCAGTGTATTCGGGGAGGGAAATTCACCCCTCCACTTT CASSVFGEGNSPLHF NA TRBJ1-6 NA TRBV2
TGTGCCAGCAGCTTGGGCGGGAGGAGCTCCTACAATGAGCAGTTCTTC CASSLGGRSSYNEQFF TRBD2 TRBJ2-1 NA TRBV7-8
TGTGCCAGCGGGGACAGGGTGTACGAGCAGTACTTC CASGDRVYEQYF TRBD1 TRBJ2-7 NA TRBV5-6
TGTGCCAGCAGCCAAGGAAGCGCGAACACCGGGGAGCTGTTTTTT CASSQGSANTGELFF NA TRBJ2-2 once TRBV14
TGCGCCAGCATCACCACCGGGACAGGAGACTACGAGCAGTACTTC CASITTGTGDYEQYF TRBD1 TRBJ2-7 NA TRBV10-1
TGTGCCAGCAGCCCGAGACTAGCGGGACAACAAGAGACCCAGTACTTC CASSPRLAGQQETQYF TRBD2 TRBJ2-5 NA TRBV7-2
TGTGCCAGCAGAATGGGGAGGAATCAGCCCCAGCATTTT CASRMGRNQPQHF NA TRBJ1-5 NA TRBV27
TGTGCCATCAGTGCGGGGAACCCCTACGAGCAGTACTTC CAISAGNPYEQYF NA TRBJ2-7 NA TRBV10-3
TGTGCCAGCAAATCGGGGTATGGCGAGCAGTACTTC CASKSGYGEQYF NA TRBJ2-7 NA TRBV28
TGTGCCAGCCCCCCGGTTCTCACCGGGGAGCTGTTTTTT CASPPVLTGELFF NA TRBJ2-2 NA TRBV7-2
TGTGCCAGCATTTCAGGCAGGGGCTCCTACGAGCAGTACTTC CASISGRGSYEQYF NA TRBJ2-7 NA TRBV7-2
TGTGCCAGCGCGTTAAACCCCGGGACAGACCTCAACTATGGCTACACCTTC CASALNPGTDLNYGYTF TRBD1 TRBJ1-2 NA TRBV7-3
TGTGCCAGCAGCGAGTTTAGCGGGGGTTACAATGAGCAGTTCTTC CASSEFSGGYNEQFF TRBD2 TRBJ2-1 NA TRBV5-4
TGTGCCAGCAGCCAATCCCGAGGGGGCGATTTTTTGGAGACCCAGTACTTC CASSQSRGGDFLETQYF TRBD1 TRBJ2-5 NA TRBV3-1/TRBV3-2
TGTGCCAGCAGCCAATCTTACCAGGGGGGCAATCAGCCCCAGCATTTT CASSQSYQGGNQPQHF TRBD1 TRBJ1-5 NA TRBV16
TGTGCCAGTCGGACAGGGGAGAACAACGGGGAGCTGTTTTTT CASRTGENNGELFF TRBD1 TRBJ2-2 few TRBV6-5
TGCGCCAGCAGTGAATTCGGGGAAAACAATGAGCAGTTCTTC CASSEFGENNEQFF NA TRBJ2-1 NA TRBV10-2
TGTGCCAGCAGCTTCGACAGGGGCAATGAGCAGTTCTTC CASSFDRGNEQFF TRBD1 TRBJ2-1 NA TRBV11-1
TGTGCTAGTGGTTTGCCTGGCGCGGCGAACACTGAAGCTTTCTTT CASGLPGAANTEAFF NA TRBJ1-1 NA TRBV12-5
TGTGCCAGCAGTACCCTCAGGAGGGAGCATGTTGGTGAAAAACTGTTTTTT CASSTLRREHVGEKLFF NA TRBJ1-4 NA TRBV28
TGCGCCAGCAGCCACGGGACTCCCGATCAGCCCCAGCATTTT CASSHGTPDQPQHF NA TRBJ1-5 NA TRBV4-1
TGTGCCAGCAGTTTTCTCTACGAGCAGTACTTC CASSFLYEQYF NA TRBJ2-7 NA TRBV27
TGTGCCAGCACCGCCCGGGACAGCATTGAAGCTTTCTTT CASTARDSIEAFF TRBD1 TRBJ1-1 NA TRBV12-3/TRBV12-4
TGTGCCAGCAGTTTAGGGCCTGAGACCGGGGAGCTGTTTTTT CASSLGPETGELFF NA TRBJ2-2 few TRBV27
TGTGCCAGCTCAGCGGGACAGACCTACGAGCAGTACTTC CASSAGQTYEQYF NA TRBJ2-7 NA TRBV18
TGTGCCAGCAGCCGCACCGGGACTAGGTACAATGAGCAGTTCTTC CASSRTGTRYNEQFF TRBD2 TRBJ2-1 NA TRBV7-2
TGTGCCAGCAGCCAAGATCTGTTTAACCTCGGAGGGACTTACGAGCAGTACTTC CASSQDLFNLGGTYEQYF NA TRBJ2-7 many TRBV4-2
TGTGCCAGCTCACCTACCGGGACTAGCGTGCTAAATGAGCAGTTCTTC CASSPTGTSVLNEQFF TRBD2 TRBJ2-1 NA TRBV18
TGTGCCAGCAGTGGAGGGACAGGGCCATATGGCTACACCTTC CASSGGTGPYGYTF TRBD1 TRBJ1-2 NA TRBV2
TGTGCCAGCAGCCAAGCTAGCTTGGCAGCAAGAGAGGCCCAGTACTTC CASSQASLAAREAQYF NA TRBJ2-5 NA TRBV3-1/TRBV3-2
TGTGCCAGTGGAACAGGACCGAACACTGAAGCTTTCTTT CASGTGPNTEAFF NA TRBJ1-1 NA TRBV19
TGTGCCAGTAGTATCACCACACAGGGCCCGAAGGGACTAGCGCATTACAATGAGCAGTTCTTC CASSITTQGPKGLAHYNEQFF TRBD2 TRBJ2-1 NA TRBV19
TGCAGCGTTCGCAGGGTTTCGAGTGGCTACACCTTC CSVRRVSSGYTF NA TRBJ1-2 NA TRBV29-1